This T cell receptor beta chain came from a study of cytomegalovirus exposure and HLA in healthy donors. Study observations and caveats: Association with HLA alleles at 0.05 false discovery rate was found for 16,951 TCR beta sequences in a later analysis. Using the classifier, cytomegalovirus status was reportedly diagnosed with high specificity and sensitivity. Within the data, a cluster of highly shared sequence variants was likely a sequencing artifact.

At collection, donors were nominally healthy, but unrecorded immune exposures were probable. This clone was seen a few times. Its matching antigen is unknown. This CDR3 is 13 amino acids long. Trimming pared 4 bases from V and 4 bases from J, leaving 9 bases between. Germline-derived CDR1 and CDR2 are SGHDT and YYEEEE. Vbeta (60) and Jbeta (13) primers were used in the PCR. TCRdb's table, derived via immunoSEQ multiplex PCR, lists solely in-frame clones and lacks some. The repertoire holds 150,000 or so clones, with about four fifths as singletons. The TCR comes from a man aged 18 to 30 in good health and CMV-seronegative. The rearrangement links TRBV5-6 to TRBJ2-1; perhaps TRBD1 as D (5 bases). Sequenced material: PBMCs. The CDR3 loop reads CASSLRQYNEQFF. In DNA, the CDR3 is TGTGCCAGCAGCCTCCGACAGTACAATGAGCAGTTCTTC. Complete variable domain (other parts from reference TRBV5-6 and TRBJ2-1): DAGVTQSPTHLIKTRGQQVTLRCSPKSGHDTVSWYQQALGQGPQFIFQYYEEEERQRGNFPDRFSGHQFPNYSSELNVNALLLGDSALYLCASSLRQYNEQFFGPGTRLTVL.